This passage covers 16 T cell receptor beta chains from one sample sequenced in a study of spatial heterogeneity in lung cancer. Using its own MiXCR run on the 5' RACE reads, TCRdb lists one record per CDR3 protein. The sample contains about 23,000 distinct CDR3 sequences, 5% to 7% of which appear only once. Overall study results and limits: Within tumors, counts of expanded alpha and beta TCRs tracked tumor mutation counts.

These receptors' targets are unknown. Noted time point: sample taken at primary tumor resection. The sample consisted of lung tumor tissue, taken at surgery. The receptors come from a male donor with early-stage non-small cell lung cancer.

The V and J genes are TRBV18 and TRBJ2-3; D gene unclear. The CDR3 covers 11 residues. Germline V gene lookup returns CDR1 KGHSH and CDR2 LQKENI. The V end was cut by 2 bases, the J end by 6 bases, with 3 bases between. CDR3 bases: TGTGCCAGCTCACCAGACGATACGCAGTATTTT. Its protein product is CASSPDDTQYF.

The chain is built from TRBV6-5 and TRBJ2-3, with 11 bases aligning to TRBD1. The germline V gene encodes CDR1 MNHEY and CDR2 SVGAGI. The CDR3 is made up of 18 amino acids. Trimming removed 2 bases from V and 3 bases from J; junction bases left unmatched: 10. The CDR3 sequence is CASSYRGTGGMVTDTQYF. The DNA of the CDR3 is TGTGCCAGCAGTTACAGGGGGACAGGGGGTATGGTTACAGATACGCAGTATTTT.

By its share, this clonotype is medium-sized (0.01 to 0.1%). This sequence joins TRBV4-2 and TRBJ2-5; D perhaps matches TRBD1 (6 bases). The CDR3 is made up of 17 amino acids. Trimming took off 4 bases at V and 4 bases at J, with 22 bases between the two ends. CDR1 and CDR2 from the germline V gene are LGHNA and YNFKEQ. The CDR3 here is CASSLHGARGSGETQYF. The CDR3, as DNA: TGTGCCAGCAGCCTCCACGGAGCCAGGGGCTCGGGAGAGACCCAGTACTTC.

This clonotype was seen at least ten times. CDR3 nucleotide sequence: TGTGCCAGCAGCCCCCCCCGGGGGGCCCTTAACAATGAGCAGTTCTTC. This sequence encodes CASSPPRGALNNEQFF. This sequence joins TRBV5-5 and TRBJ2-1, with D maybe TRBD2 (7 bases). CDR3 length: 16 amino acids. Per germline, CDR1 SGHKS and CDR2 YYEKEE (reference sequence). The ends were cut back, 4 bases at V and 5 bases at J, with 19 bases in the middle.

The chain couples TRBV9 to TRBJ1-2, with 7 bases matching TRBD1. The CDR3 has 14 residues. Germline-derived CDR1 and CDR2 are SGDLS and YYNGEE. V lost 3 bases and J lost 8; bases outside the gene matches: 10. The CDR3 is CASSADRWLEGYTF. As DNA, the CDR3 is TGTGCCAGCAGCGCGGACAGGTGGCTCGAGGGCTACACCTTC.

The sample holds many counts of this clonotype. The V call is TRBV12-3 or TRBV12-4, the J call TRBJ1-5; D is uncertain. V gave up 3 bases and J gave up 2 bases, with 5 bases separating them. The CDR3 consists of 13 residues. CDR3 protein: CASSFVGNQPQHF. The CDR3 DNA sequence: TGTGCCAGCAGTTTTGTGGGCAATCAGCCCCAGCATTTT.

This clonotype showed up many times. The J gene is TRBJ1-5, the V gene TRBV20-1; D perhaps matches TRBD1 (6 bases). The germline CDR1 and CDR2 sequences are DFQATT and SNEGSKA (reference sequence). V lost 6 bases and J lost 4, with 25 bases in between. The CDR3 runs 17 residues. CDR3 loop: CSAPERRGSRFNQPQHF. In DNA form, the CDR3 reads TGCAGTGCCCCCGAAAGGAGGGGGTCCCGATTTAATCAGCCCCAGCATTTT.

This clonotype occurred a few times. The chain employs TRBV6-5 and TRBJ1-6, with unresolved D. V was shortened by 0 bases and J by 7 bases, with 10 bases between the two germline ends. The CDR3 is 15 residues long. Germline-derived CDR1 and CDR2 are MNHEY and SVGAGI. The CDR3 loop reads CASSYSSALNSPLHF. The CDR3 bases are TGTGCCAGCAGTTACTCGTCAGCTTTAAATTCACCCCTCCACTTT.

The sample holds many counts of this clonotype. This rearrangement joins TRBV7-8 to TRBJ1-5, with D unresolved. Germline V CDR1 and CDR2: SGHVS, FQNEAQ. The CDR3 length is 16 residues. Trimming removed 0 bases from V and 4 bases from J, with 13 bases in between. CDR3 amino acids: CASSLAAISGNQPQHF. The CDR3 region has the DNA TGTGCCAGCAGCTTAGCGGCGATATCGGGTAATCAGCCCCAGCATTTT. The whole variable domain, remainder taken from reference TRBV7-8 and TRBJ1-5, is GAGVSQSPRYKVAKRGQDVALRCDPISGHVSLFWYQQALGQGPEFLTYFQNEAQLDKSGLPSDRFFAERPEGSVSTLKIQRTQQEDSAVYLCASSLAAISGNQPQHFGDGTRLSIL.

The table lists this clonotype with many counts. The V call is TRBV7-9, the J call TRBJ2-2, with unresolved D. CDR1 and CDR2 from the germline V gene are SEHNR and FQNEAQ (reference sequence). This CDR3 has 13 residues. Deletions cut 3 bases from V and 6 bases from J, with 8 bases between. The CDR3 coding sequence is TGTGCCAGCAGCTTTAATCGGGCCGGGGAGCTGTTTTTT. Protein product: CASSFNRAGELFF.

This CDR3 reads CAWSLRGLQPQHF. The CDR3, as DNA: TGTGCCTGGAGTCTCAGGGGGCTTCAGCCCCAGCATTTT. This chain links TRBV30 with TRBJ1-5; 8 bases match TRBD1. V was clipped by 2 bases and J by 6 bases; unmatched bases: 3. The germline CDR1 and CDR2 sequences are GTSNPN and SVGIG (reference sequence). The CDR3 totals 13 residues.

In its sample, this clonotype was seen a few times. This chain links TRBV10-3 with TRBJ1-3; D might be TRBD1 (6 bases). The germline gives CDR1 ENHRY, CDR2 SYGVKD. The V gene lost 4 bases and the J gene lost 7 bases, with 11 bases spanning the gap. The CDR3 consists of 13 residues. The CDR3 DNA is TGTGCCATCAGTGGAGGGACACATAACACCATATATTTT. It yields the protein CAISGGTHNTIYF.

This clonotype was observed many times. The DNA for the CDR3 is TGTGCCAGCAGCTTGTACGGGGCAGGGCAGCCCCAGCATTTT. Residues: CASSLYGAGQPQHF. V is TRBV5-6 and J is TRBJ1-5; tentative D call: TRBD1 (5 bases). V shed 1 base and J shed 7 bases, with 12 bases lying between them. The CDR3 spans 14 residues. Per the germline V gene, CDR1 is SGHDT and CDR2 is YYEEEE.

This clonotype was seen many times. The chain joins TRBV5-1 to TRBJ2-2; D possibly uses TRBD1 or TRBD2 (5 bases each). Germline CDR1 is SGHRS and CDR2 is YFSETQ. The CDR3 has 15 amino acids. V shed 0 bases and J shed 3 bases, with 9 bases lying between them. The CDR3 is CASSLGDPDTGELFF. Here the CDR3 DNA reads TGCGCCAGCAGCTTGGGGGACCCAGACACCGGGGAGCTGTTTTTT.

This clonotype was observed at least ten times. The rearrangement joins TRBV6-6 to TRBJ2-5; D remains unclear. Trimming stripped 6 bases from V and 5 bases from J, with 7 bases between. The germline V gene encodes CDR1 MNHNY and CDR2 SVGAGI (reference sequence). CDR3 length: 11 amino acids. CDR3 residues: CASSSGETQYF. CDR3 bases: TGTGCCAGCAGCTCCGGGGAGACCCAGTACTTC.

The chain employs TRBV6-6 and TRBJ1-5; D not resolved. There are 13 residues in the CDR3. The V end was cut by 6 bases, the J end by 4 bases, with 10 bases between. Germline V gene lookup returns CDR1 MNHNY and CDR2 SVGAGI (reference sequence). CDR3 region: CASSVDRNQPQHF. As DNA, the CDR3 is TGTGCCAGCAGCGTCGACCGTAATCAGCCCCAGCATTTT.